These 18 T cell receptor beta chains came from one sample sequenced in a study of blood T cells in healthy people across ages. Then a second PCR, running roughly 7 to 11 cycles, was carried out with a sample-barcoded 5' primer and a J-beta primer mix. TCRdb reprocessed the 5' RACE reads with MiXCR, giving one entry per CDR3 protein. The sample contains approximately 800,000 distinct CDR3 sequences, under 80% of which appear only once. Input material: blood. These receptors all come from a man aged 25-45 years in good health.

This clonotype was seen a few times. The J gene is TRBJ2-1, the V gene TRBV5-1, with D perhaps TRBD1 or TRBD2 (6 bases each). CDR1 and CDR2 from the germline V gene are SGHRS and YFSETQ. CDR3 size: 17 residues. Trimming took 0 bases from V and 0 from J, leaving 13 bases between them. DNA for the CDR3: TGCGCCAGCAGCTTGGAGGGGGGTAATCCCTCCTACAATGAGCAGTTCTTC. Translating it yields CASSLEGGNPSYNEQFF. Supplemented by reference TRBV5-1 and TRBJ2-1, the full variable domain reads KAGVTQTPRYLIKTRGQQVTLSCSPISGHRSVSWYQQTPGQGLQFLFEYFSETQRNKGNFPGRFSGRQFSNSRSEMNVSTLELGDSALYLCASSLEGGNPSYNEQFFGPGTRLTVL.

The CDR3 reads CSVTRQGIYNEQFF. The DNA of the CDR3 is TGCAGCGTTACCCGGCAGGGTATATACAATGAGCAGTTCTTC. V and J are TRBV29-1 and TRBJ2-1, with D possibly being TRBD1 (5 bases). V shed 5 bases and J shed 4 bases, with 15 bases lying between them. Germline CDR1 and CDR2: SQVTM and ANQGSEA. The CDR3 loop spans 14 amino acids.

The chain joins TRBV13 to TRBJ2-2, with D tentatively TRBD2 (6 bases). The CDR3 has 16 residues. The germline V and J ends were trimmed by 5 bases and 5 bases, with 18 bases remaining between them. The germline V gene encodes CDR1 PRHDT and CDR2 FYEKMQ (reference sequence). The CDR3 nucleotides read TGTGCCAGCAGCCAGTCCGGGAGCCTAGGGACCGGGGAGCTGTTTTTT. It is translated as CASSQSGSLGTGELFF.

The V and J genes are TRBV4-3 and TRBJ2-5, with D unresolved. V was trimmed by 0 bases and J by 0 bases, leaving 8 bases between them. The germline CDR1 and CDR2 sequences are LGHNA and YSLEER. CDR3 length equals 15 residues. The CDR3 coding sequence is TGCGCCAGCAGCCAAGAACGGAGATACCAAGAGACCCAGTACTTC. Amino acid sequence: CASSQERRYQETQYF.

This clonotype was counted once. The rearrangement joins TRBV5-1 to TRBJ2-5, with a tentative D call TRBD2 (5 bases). There are 15 residues in the CDR3. CDR1 and CDR2 (germline): SGHRS, YFSETQ. Trimming stripped 4 bases from V and 4 bases from J, with 17 bases between. The CDR3: CASSVRSGEGETQYF. The DNA for the CDR3 is TGCGCCAGCAGCGTCCGGAGCGGAGAGGGAGAGACCCAGTACTTC. Combining the CDR3 with reference TRBV5-1 and TRBJ2-5 gives the whole variable domain KAGVTQTPRYLIKTRGQQVTLSCSPISGHRSVSWYQQTPGQGLQFLFEYFSETQRNKGNFPGRFSGRQFSNSRSEMNVSTLELGDSALYLCASSVRSGEGETQYFGPGTRLLVL.

The V and J genes are TRBV29-1 and TRBJ2-5, with TRBD2 as a possible D gene (5 bases). Germline-derived CDR1 and CDR2 are SQVTM and ANQGSEA. This CDR3 is 11 amino acids long. The V gene lost 4 bases and the J gene lost 4 bases, with 7 bases spanning the gap. The CDR3 region has the DNA TGCAGCGTTGCGGGATTAGAGACCCAGTACTTC. It encodes CSVAGLETQYF.

For the CDR3, the DNA is TGTGCCAGCACAACCGGGACAGGGGGTGAATACGAGCAGTACTTC. It yields the protein CASTTGTGGEYEQYF. The chain is built from TRBV28 and TRBJ2-5, with TRBD1 matching 11 bases. The DNA matches TRBJ2-7 better at its end, which makes the J call doubtful. CDR1 MDHEN and CDR2 SYDVKM come from the germline V gene. The CDR3 contains 15 residues.

This chain connects TRBV4-1 to TRBJ2-7; D call uncertain. Germline-derived CDR1 and CDR2 are MGHRA and YSYEKL. V dropped 4 bases and J dropped 1 base, with 14 bases sitting between them. The CDR3 runs to 15 residues. CDR3 DNA sequence: TGCGCCAGCAGCCCCCGGGCCCTTGGGTCCTACGAGCAGTACTTC. Translation gives CASSPRALGSYEQYF.

V gene TRBV10-3 combines with J gene TRBJ2-3; 8 bases match TRBD2. J lost 0 bases, V lost 4 bases, and 3 bases had no gene match. The CDR3 is 15 amino acids. CDR1 is ENHRY, CDR2 SYGVKD, per germline. DNA for the CDR3: TGTGCCATCAGTGCCGGGACTAGAAGCACAGATACGCAGTATTTT. Encoded protein: CAISAGTRSTDTQYF.

The chain links TRBV20-1 to TRBJ2-3; the D is unclear. The length of the CDR3 is 17 residues. Trimming removed 0 bases from V and 0 bases from J, with 16 bases in between. The V gene's germline CDR1 is DFQATT and CDR2 SNEGSKA (reference sequence). This CDR3 is CSARDRRPVISTDTQYF. CDR3 in DNA: TGCAGTGCTAGAGATAGAAGACCCGTTATTAGCACAGATACGCAGTATTTT.

V usage is TRBV20-1 and J usage is TRBJ2-5; tentatively, D is TRBD1 (5 bases). The end of the DNA aligns better with TRBJ2-7, so the J call may be wrong. The germline V gene encodes CDR1 DFQATT and CDR2 SNEGSKA (reference sequence). CDR3 size: 18 residues. DNA for the CDR3: TGCAGTGCTAGGTTGTTGCGAACAGGAAACGATGTTTTTTCCGAGCAGTACTTC. Translating gives CSARLLRTGNDVFSEQYF.

This clonotype is a singleton in its sample. The chain couples TRBV30 to TRBJ2-4; 9 bases agree with TRBD1. Near its end, the DNA agrees better with TRBJ2-5, so the J call may be wrong. Germline V gene sequence: CDR1 GTSNPN, CDR2 SVGIG (reference sequence). There are 16 residues in the CDR3. DNA for the CDR3: TGTGCCTGGAGTGTACCAAACAGGGGGCGCGGGGAGACCCAGTACTTC. Translation gives CAWSVPNRGRGETQYF.

The CDR3 loop reads CASTTSWDSRNTDTQYF. For the CDR3, the DNA is TGTGCCAGCACCACCAGCTGGGACTCCAGAAACACAGATACGCAGTATTTT. This chain links TRBV6-6 with TRBJ2-3, with D possibly TRBD2 on 6 matching bases. Germline CDR1 reads MNHNY; CDR2 reads SVGAGI (reference sequence). The CDR3 runs 17 residues. Trimming cost V 7 bases and J 2 bases, with 22 bases left between them.

This chain joins TRBV29-1 and TRBJ2-7; 9 nucleotides align to TRBD2. The CDR3 loop spans 15 amino acids. Germline-derived CDR1 and CDR2 are SQVTM and ANQGSEA. V was pared by 4 bases and J by 9 bases, with 16 bases of the junction left unmatched. CDR3 loop: CSVVSSGGLGKGQYF. The CDR3 DNA reads TGCAGCGTTGTGAGTAGCGGGGGACTCGGAAAGGGGCAGTACTTC.

This sequence joins TRBV4-3 and TRBJ2-5, with 7 bases matching TRBD2. Trimming at V came to 8 bases and at J to 1 base, leaving 13 bases not matched to a gene. Per the germline V gene, CDR1 is LGHNA and CDR2 is YSLEER. The CDR3 totals 16 residues. The CDR3 here is CASPRGLAEIQETQYF. CDR3 in DNA: TGCGCCAGCCCCAGAGGGCTAGCGGAGATCCAAGAGACCCAGTACTTC.

V usage is TRBV19 and J usage is TRBJ2-1; TRBD2 matches at 10 bases. The CDR3 is 14 amino acids. Germline V gene sequence: CDR1 LNHDA, CDR2 SQIVND (reference sequence). Trimming cost V 9 bases and J 6 bases; bases outside gene matches: 8. DNA of the CDR3: TGTGCCAGACCGAGGCTAGCGGGGGTCAATGAGCAGTTCTTC. This encodes CARPRLAGVNEQFF.

CDR3 loop: CASSLSNRGRWEQYF. The CDR3 DNA reads as TGTGCCAGCAGCTTATCGAACAGGGGGCGCTGGGAGCAGTACTTC. This rearrangement joins TRBV7-2 to TRBJ2-4; 9 nucleotides align to TRBD1. There are 15 residues in the CDR3. CDR1 and CDR2 (germline): SGHTA, FQGNSA. Germline trimming cut 2 bases from V and 13 bases from J; bases unmatched to any gene: 12.

The V and J genes are TRBV6-2 or TRBV6-3 and TRBJ2-7; D possibly corresponds to TRBD2 (7 bases). The CDR3 covers 13 residues. Germline V CDR1 and CDR2: MNHEY, SVGEGT. V lost 8 bases to trimming and J lost 3 bases, with 14 bases between them. In nucleotides, the CDR3 is TGTGCCAGCGACGGGGGGCTGTTCTACGAGCAGTACTTC. Translated: CASDGGLFYEQYF.